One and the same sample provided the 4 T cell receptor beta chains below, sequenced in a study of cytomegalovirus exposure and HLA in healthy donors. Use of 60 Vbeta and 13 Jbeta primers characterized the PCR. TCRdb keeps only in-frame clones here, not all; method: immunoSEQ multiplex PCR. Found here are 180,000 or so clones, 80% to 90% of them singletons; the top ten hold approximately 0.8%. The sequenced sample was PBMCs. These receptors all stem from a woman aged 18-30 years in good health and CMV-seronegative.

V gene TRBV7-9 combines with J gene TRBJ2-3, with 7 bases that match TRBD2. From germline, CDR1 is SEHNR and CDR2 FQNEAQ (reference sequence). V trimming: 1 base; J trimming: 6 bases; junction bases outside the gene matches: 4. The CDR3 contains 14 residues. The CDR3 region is CASSLGGRGDTQYF. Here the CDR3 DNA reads TGTGCCAGCAGCTTAGGCGGGAGAGGGGATACGCAGTATTTT.

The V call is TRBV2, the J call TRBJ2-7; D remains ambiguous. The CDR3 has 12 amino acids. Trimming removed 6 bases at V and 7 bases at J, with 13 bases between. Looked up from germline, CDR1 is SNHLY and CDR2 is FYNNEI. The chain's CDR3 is CASSLAVGEQYF. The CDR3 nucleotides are TGTGCCAGCAGCCTCGCGGTTGGGGAGCAGTACTTC.

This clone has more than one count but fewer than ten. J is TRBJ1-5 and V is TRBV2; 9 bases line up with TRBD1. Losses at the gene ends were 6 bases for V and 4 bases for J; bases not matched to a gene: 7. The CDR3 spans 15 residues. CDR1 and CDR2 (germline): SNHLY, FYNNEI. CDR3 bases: TGTGCCAGCAGGGAGACAGGGGGGGAAAATCAGCCCCAGCATTTT. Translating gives CASRETGGENQPQHF. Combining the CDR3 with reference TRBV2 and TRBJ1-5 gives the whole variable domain EPEVTQTPSHQVTQMGQEVILRCVPISNHLYFYWYRQILGQKVEFLVSFYNNEISEKSEIFDDQFSVERPDGSNFTLKIRSTKLEDSAMYFCASRETGGENQPQHFGDGTRLSIL.

The CDR3 DNA sequence: TGCGCCAGCAGCTTCGGACTCCTGGGAGAGACCCAGTACTTC. As protein: CASSFGLLGETQYF. This sequence joins TRBV4-1 and TRBJ2-5, with a weak D call TRBD2 (5 bases). The CDR3 is 14 amino acids. Germline CDR1 is MGHRA and CDR2 is YSYEKL. V lost 5 bases and J lost 4, with 14 bases in between.